The 12 T cell receptor beta chains below all came from one sample that was sequenced in a study of shared clonotypes between healthy human individuals (dated by TCRdb to 2020 to 2021). The library was produced with the immunoSEQ multiplex PCR assay. Imported from immuneACCESS, the table was reduced by TCRdb to in-frame sequences with V and J called. These copies leave out some clones; in studies compared against another copy, an unresolved V gene accounts for under half, and the cause of the remainder is not known. The sample records over 800,000 clones, more than 85% of which are singletons. The ten largest clones take up less than 25% of the sample. CD8 naive samples consisted of CD45RO-negative cells that were positively selected for CCR7, yielding a CD45RA+CCR7+ population without TemRA cells. The sequenced sample was naive CD8+ T cells sorted from blood. The label giving this sample's cell subset or site can be read as: CD45RA+CCR7+. Source of these receptors: a man aged 25 to 45 in good health.

The J gene is TRBJ2-7, the V gene TRBV7-3; weak D call: TRBD1 (6 bases). In germline, CDR1 is SGHTA, CDR2 FQGTGA. This CDR3 has 18 amino acids. Trimming took off 6 bases at V and 1 base at J, with 25 bases between the two ends. Here the CDR3 DNA reads TGTGCCAGCAGATTAGTATTCGGGACATTCAGGCCATCCTACGAGCAGTACTTC. It encodes CASRLVFGTFRPSYEQYF.

V gene TRBV27 combines with J gene TRBJ2-7; D may be TRBD1 or TRBD2 (5 bases each). CDR1 is MNHEY and CDR2 is SMNVEV in the germline V gene (reference sequence). This CDR3 has 16 amino acids. V dropped 0 bases and J dropped 3 bases, with 15 bases sitting between them. CDR3 sequence reads: CASSLSVGALIYEQYF. The CDR3 bases are TGTGCCAGCAGTTTATCCGTCGGGGCACTCATCTACGAGCAGTACTTC.

The rearrangement joins TRBV29-1 to TRBJ2-7; possibly TRBD2 for D (6 bases). The CDR3 is 14 amino acids. CDR1 is SQVTM, CDR2 ANQGSEA, per germline. The germline V and J ends were trimmed by 4 bases and 2 bases, with 15 bases remaining between them. The CDR3 bases are TGCAGCGTTGTTTGGCGGGAAGGTCCCTACGAGCAGTACTTC. Protein: CSVVWREGPYEQYF.

The rearrangement uses TRBV7-8 and TRBJ2-7; 7 nucleotides align to TRBD1. CDR3 size: 14 residues. V gave up 5 bases and J gave up 2 bases; unmatched junction bases: 6. Germline assignment: CDR1 SGHVS and CDR2 FQNEAQ. The CDR3 here is CASSTRDSAYEQYF. The DNA for the CDR3 is TGTGCCAGCAGCACCCGGGACAGCGCCTACGAGCAGTACTTC. The full variable domain, its missing parts supplied by reference TRBV7-8 and TRBJ2-7, is GAGVSQSPRYKVAKRGQDVALRCDPISGHVSLFWYQQALGQGPEFLTYFQNEAQLDKSGLPSDRFFAERPEGSVSTLKIQRTQQEDSAVYLCASSTRDSAYEQYFGPGTRLTVT.

Remarks on this clone: The sample contains more than one DNA sequence encoding this CDR3. V gene TRBV9 combines with J gene TRBJ2-7; maybe TRBD2 (6 bases). The V gene's germline CDR1 is SGDLS and CDR2 YYNGEE. Trimming removed 2 bases from V and 3 bases from J, with 12 bases in between. CDR3 size: 14 residues. The CDR3 sequence: CASSVGGPNYEQYF. DNA for the CDR3: TGTGCCAGCAGCGTCGGGGGTCCCAACTACGAGCAGTACTTC. Full variable domain (outside the CDR3, taken from reference TRBV9 and TRBJ2-7): DSGVTQTPKHLITATGQRVTLRCSPRSGDLSVYWYQQSLDQGLQFLIQYYNGEERAKGNILERFSAQQFPDLHSELNLSSLELGDSALYFCASSVGGPNYEQYFGPGTRLTVT.

V usage is TRBV7-9 and J usage is TRBJ2-1; 10 bases map to TRBD2. This CDR3 is 14 amino acids long. Germline trimming cut 4 bases from V and 12 bases from J; bases unmatched to any gene: 9. Looked up from germline, CDR1 is SEHNR and CDR2 is FQNEAQ (reference sequence). CDR3: CASSSSLAGEVQFF. CDR3 nucleotide sequence: TGTGCCAGCAGCTCCTCCCTAGCGGGAGAGGTGCAGTTCTTC.

The rearrangement links TRBV6-1 to TRBJ2-1; D perhaps matches TRBD2 (5 bases). The V gene's germline CDR1 is MNHNS and CDR2 SASEGT. The CDR3 contains 18 residues. The V end was cut by 4 bases, the J end by 5 bases, with 24 bases between. For the CDR3, the DNA is TGTGCCAGCAGTGCTCGCGGTAGCGCGATTATTCAGGACAATGAGCAGTTCTTC. It codes for CASSARGSAIIQDNEQFF.

The V gene is TRBV2, the J gene TRBJ2-7; 7 bases match TRBD2. The length of the CDR3 is 14 residues. CDR1 SNHLY and CDR2 FYNNEI come from the germline V gene. V lost 3 bases and J lost 4; bases outside the gene matches: 6. The CDR3 sequence: CASSDGDYLYEQYF. In DNA, the CDR3 is TGTGCCAGCAGTGATGGGGACTATCTTTACGAGCAGTACTTC.

The chain is built from TRBV30 and TRBJ2-4, with a tentative D call TRBD2 (6 bases). This CDR3 has 14 amino acids. Trimming shortened V by 1 base and J by 3 bases, and 10 bases separated the two germline ends. Per the germline V gene, CDR1 is GTSNPN and CDR2 is SVGIG (reference sequence). In DNA, the CDR3 is TGTGCCTGGAGTGAAGGGCGGGGCAAAAACATTCAGTACTTC. This sequence encodes CAWSEGRGKNIQYF. Complete variable domain (other parts from reference TRBV30 and TRBJ2-4): SQTIHQWPATLVQPVGSPLSLECTVEGTSNPNLYWYRQAAGRGLQLLFYSVGIGQISSEVPQNLSASRPQDRQFILSSKKLLLSDSGFYLCAWSEGRGKNIQYFGAGTRLSVL.

The V gene is TRBV11-2, the J gene TRBJ2-7, with 10 positions matching TRBD1. V lost 5 bases and J lost 2; bases outside the gene matches: 6. This CDR3 has 15 residues. Looked up from germline, CDR1 is SGHAT and CDR2 is FQNNGV. CDR3 bases: TGTGCCAGCAGCCCAAGCGGACAGGGGGCCTACGAGCAGTACTTC. It specifies CASSPSGQGAYEQYF.

The CDR3 sequence is CASSPASGRTYSYEQYF. CDR3 sequence (DNA): TGTGCCAGCAGCCCGGCAAGCGGGAGGACATACTCCTACGAGCAGTACTTC. The chain links TRBV7-9 to TRBJ2-7, with 9 bases that match TRBD2. Germline CDR1 SEHNR, CDR2 FQNEAQ (reference sequence). J lost 0 bases, V lost 5 bases, and 11 bases had no gene match. CDR3 length: 17 residues.

The chain is built from TRBV19 and TRBJ2-2, with 8 bases lining up with TRBD1. The CDR3 is 17 amino acids. Germline trimming cut 5 bases from V and 5 bases from J; bases unmatched to any gene: 13. Germline V gene sequence: CDR1 LNHDA, CDR2 SQIVND (reference sequence). The CDR3 sequence is CASSAMIRGLRTGELFF. DNA for the CDR3: TGTGCCAGTAGTGCCATGATCAGGGGGCTGAGAACCGGGGAGCTGTTTTTT.